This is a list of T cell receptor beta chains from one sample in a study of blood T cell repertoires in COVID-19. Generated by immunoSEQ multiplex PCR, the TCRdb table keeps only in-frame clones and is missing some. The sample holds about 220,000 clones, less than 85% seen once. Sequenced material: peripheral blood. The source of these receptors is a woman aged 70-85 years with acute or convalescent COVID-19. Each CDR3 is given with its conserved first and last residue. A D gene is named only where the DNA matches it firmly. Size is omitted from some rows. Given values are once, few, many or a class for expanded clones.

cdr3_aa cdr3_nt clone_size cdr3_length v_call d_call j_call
CASSLQSGNTIYF TGTGCCAGCAGTTTACAATCTGGAAACACCATATATTTT - 13 TRBV6-6 - TRBJ1-3
CASSPDSNEQFF TGTGCCAGCAGTCCAGACTCCAATGAGCAGTTCTTC few 12 TRBV2 - TRBJ2-1
CASSPASRGGLRELFF TGTGCCAGCAGCCCCGCGTCTCGGGGGGGCTTAAGGGAGCTGTTTTTT - 16 TRBV7-3 TRBD2 TRBJ2-2
CASSLTGAETQYF TGTGCCAGCAGCTTAACCGGTGCCGAGACCCAGTACTTC few 13 TRBV7-3 - TRBJ2-5
CASSLNVRETQYF TGTGCCAGCAGCTTAAACGTGCGGGAGACCCAGTACTTC - 13 TRBV7-3 - TRBJ2-5
CASSRQETQYF TGTGCCAGCAGTCGCCAAGAGACCCAGTACTTC - 11 TRBV6-2/TRBV6-3 - TRBJ2-5
CASSPGQGRRETQYF TGTGCCAGCAGCCCCGGACAGGGCCGTCGAGAGACCCAGTACTTC - 15 TRBV7-3 TRBD1 TRBJ2-5
CSVEDTRGTEAFF TGCAGCGTTGAAGATACTCGGGGCACTGAAGCTTTCTTT - 13 TRBV29-1 - TRBJ1-1
CASSVGVLAGGRDTQYF TGTGCCAGCAGCGTTGGGGTACTAGCGGGGGGGCGAGATACGCAGTATTTT - 17 TRBV6-2/TRBV6-3 TRBD2 TRBJ2-3
CASSQRTDRTYEQYF TGCGCCAGCAGCCAAAGGACAGATAGAACCTACGAGCAGTACTTC - 15 TRBV5-1 - TRBJ2-7
CASSLGTRVTDTQYF TGCGCCAGCAGCTTGGGGACTAGAGTCACAGATACGCAGTATTTT - 15 TRBV5-1 TRBD2 TRBJ2-3
CASSLQGAVRTDTQYF TGTGCCAGCAGCTTACAGGGGGCGGTTCGGACAGATACGCAGTATTTT - 16 TRBV7-2 TRBD1 TRBJ2-3
CASSRDRTSYEQYF TGTGCCAGCAGCCGGGACAGGACCTCCTACGAGCAGTACTTC - 14 TRBV11-2 TRBD1 TRBJ2-7
CASSSLDRARNQPQHF TGTGCCAGCAGCTCCTTGGACAGGGCACGCAATCAGCCCCAGCATTTT - 16 TRBV12-1 - TRBJ1-5
CASSLNPSKSGGGETQYF TGTGCCAGCAGCTTGAACCCTTCTAAATCTGGGGGGGGAGAGACCCAGTACTTC - 18 TRBV7-3 TRBD2 TRBJ2-5
CASSLPLQGLAAFF TGTGCCAGCAGCTTGCCCCTACAGGGTCTGGCGGCTTTCTTT - 14 TRBV5-5 - TRBJ1-1
CSVEDNAMQAFF TGCAGCGTTGAAGATAACGCAATGCAGGCTTTCTTT once 12 TRBV29-1 - TRBJ1-1
CASSSQGLGQPQHF TGTGCCAGCAGTTCTCAGGGGTTAGGTCAGCCCCAGCATTTT - 14 TRBV6-5 - TRBJ1-5
CASSFTGNEQFF TGCGCCAGCAGCTTTACAGGGAATGAGCAGTTCTTC - 12 TRBV5-1 - TRBJ2-1
CASGVDRGNTEAFF TGCGCCAGCGGGGTGGACAGGGGGAACACTGAAGCTTTCTTT - 14 TRBV5-1 TRBD1 TRBJ1-1
CASSSFTGELFF TGTGCCAGCAGCTCGTTCACCGGGGAGCTGTTTTTT - 12 TRBV11-2 - TRBJ2-2
CASSFGAGANSPLHF TGCGCCAGCAGCTTTGGGGCAGGGGCCAATTCACCCCTCCACTTT - 15 TRBV5-1 - TRBJ1-6
CAWSPWEGQETQYF TGTGCCTGGAGCCCGTGGGAGGGCCAAGAGACCCAGTACTTC - 14 TRBV30 TRBD2 TRBJ2-5
CASSLDGAGSSYNEQFF TGTGCCAGCAGCTTAGATGGGGCGGGGAGCTCCTACAATGAGCAGTTCTTC - 17 TRBV7-8 - TRBJ2-1
CSVGGDRGGSVATQYF TGCAGCGTCGGGGGGGACAGGGGAGGGAGCGTGGCTACGCAGTATTTT few 16 TRBV29-1 TRBD1 TRBJ2-3
CASTSGSWNTEAFF TGTGCCAGTACGTCCGGGAGCTGGAACACTGAAGCTTTCTTT - 14 TRBV9 - TRBJ1-1
CASTLRGYEQYF TGTGCCAGTACCTTACGCGGCTACGAGCAGTACTTC - 12 TRBV2 - TRBJ2-7
CASSLGGVSSYEQYF TGCGCCAGCAGCTTGGGCGGGGTAAGCTCCTACGAGCAGTACTTC once 15 TRBV5-1 - TRBJ2-7
CASSTGPGGNQPQHF TGTGCCAGTAGTACTGGCCCAGGGGGCAATCAGCCCCAGCATTTT - 15 TRBV19 - TRBJ1-5
CASLGLAGETQYF TGTGCCAGTCTTGGACTAGCAGGGGAGACCCAGTACTTC once 13 TRBV19 TRBD2 TRBJ2-5
CASSPGLTTYEQYF TGTGCCAGCAGCCCGGGGTTGACTACCTACGAGCAGTACTTC - 14 TRBV3-1/TRBV3-2 - TRBJ2-7
CAIPWGGEEGANVLTF TGTGCCATCCCCTGGGGCGGAGAAGAGGGGGCCAACGTCCTGACTTTC - 16 TRBV7-7 - TRBJ2-6
CASSSFGTDTEAFF TGTGCCAGCAGCTCGTTCGGGACAGACACTGAAGCTTTCTTT few 14 TRBV7-8 TRBD1 TRBJ1-1
CATSGTSVAGANVLTF TGTGCCACCTCCGGGACTAGCGTTGCTGGGGCCAACGTCCTGACTTTC - 16 TRBV24-1 TRBD2 TRBJ2-6
CASSYSGQKETQYF TGTGCCAGCAGTTACTCGGGACAGAAAGAGACCCAGTACTTC - 14 TRBV6-5 TRBD1 TRBJ2-5
CASSPPGQGAYGYTF TGTGCCAGCTCACCTCCGGGACAGGGGGCCTATGGCTACACCTTC - 15 TRBV18 TRBD1 TRBJ1-2
CASSGLAGGHQETQYF TGTGCCAGCAGCGGATTAGCGGGGGGCCATCAAGAGACCCAGTACTTC - 16 TRBV9 TRBD2 TRBJ2-5
CASSIARNQPQHF TGTGCCAGTAGTATAGCCCGGAATCAGCCCCAGCATTTT - 13 TRBV19 - TRBJ1-5
CASSESGQRNTEAFF TGTGCCAGCAGTGAATCTGGGCAGAGGAACACTGAAGCTTTCTTT - 15 TRBV25-1 - TRBJ1-1
CAWSRRPGDEQFF TGTGCCTGGAGCAGGCGGCCCGGGGATGAGCAGTTCTTC - 13 TRBV30 - TRBJ2-1
CASSLVGGGMSTEAFF TGTGCCAGCAGCTTGGTGGGAGGAGGCATGAGCACTGAAGCTTTCTTT - 16 TRBV5-6 - TRBJ1-1
CASSQGSSYEQYF TGTGCCAGCAGCCAAGGGAGCTCCTACGAGCAGTACTTC - 13 TRBV5-6 - TRBJ2-7
CASLPGGDEQFF TGTGCCAGTTTACCGGGGGGCGATGAGCAGTTCTTC - 12 TRBV2 - TRBJ2-1
CASSLVRNEEQYF TGTGCCAGCAGCTTAGTCCGAAATGAGGAGCAGTACTTC - 13 TRBV7-9 - TRBJ2-7
CASSLAFTNYGYTF TGCGCCAGCAGCTTGGCCTTTACTAACTATGGCTACACCTTC - 14 TRBV5-1 - TRBJ1-2
CASRPPTSQETQYF TGTGCCAGCAGGCCGCCTACTAGCCAAGAGACCCAGTACTTC - 14 TRBV28 - TRBJ2-5
CASSTGAGMIQAKNIQYF TGTGCCAGTAGCACGGGAGCAGGGATGATCCAAGCCAAAAACATTCAGTACTTC - 18 TRBV19 - TRBJ2-4
CASSVSGGRGDTQYF TGCGCCAGCAGCGTGTCGGGGGGCCGAGGAGATACGCAGTATTTT - 15 TRBV5-1 - TRBJ2-3
CASSQVPAGGQLTQYF TGCGCCAGCAGCCAAGTGCCAGCGGGGGGGCAATTGACCCAGTACTTC - 16 TRBV4-1 TRBD2 TRBJ2-5
CASSQYGRDTPFSNTGELFF TGCGCCAGCAGTCAATACGGCAGGGACACCCCCTTTTCGAACACCGGGGAGCTGTTTTTT once 20 TRBV23-1 - TRBJ2-2
CASSLQGQETQYF TGTGCCAGCAGCCTACAGGGACAAGAGACCCAGTACTTC - 13 TRBV7-7 - TRBJ2-5